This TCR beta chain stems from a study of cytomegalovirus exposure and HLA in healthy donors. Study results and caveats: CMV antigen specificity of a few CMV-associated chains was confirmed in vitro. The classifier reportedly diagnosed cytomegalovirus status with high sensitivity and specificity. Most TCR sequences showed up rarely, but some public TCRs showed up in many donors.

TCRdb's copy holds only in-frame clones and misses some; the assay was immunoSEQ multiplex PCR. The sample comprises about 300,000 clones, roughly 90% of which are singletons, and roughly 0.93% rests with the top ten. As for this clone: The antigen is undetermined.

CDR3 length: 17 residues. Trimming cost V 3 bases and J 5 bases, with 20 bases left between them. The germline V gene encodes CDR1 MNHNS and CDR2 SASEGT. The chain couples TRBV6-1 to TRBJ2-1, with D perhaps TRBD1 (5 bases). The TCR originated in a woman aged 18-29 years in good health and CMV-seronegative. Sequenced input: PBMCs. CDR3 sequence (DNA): TGTGCCAGCAGTGATGATATTAAGAACAGGTACGACAATGAGCAGTTCTTC. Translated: CASSDDIKNRYDNEQFF.